This T cell receptor (beta chain) appears in the sequencing data of a study of blood T cell repertoires in COVID-19. Study-wide background: Samples representing acute and convalescent COVID-19 were sourced from the United States, Italy and Spain. In each case, the material was cDNA or gDNA derived from T cells, B-cell-depleted T cells, or PBMCs.

Authors' data handling: Amplification with reference gene primers provided the estimates of nucleated cell counts. Sequencing was performed with immunoSEQ multiplex PCR; in TCRdb, only in-frame clones are kept and a portion is missing. The D gene and trimming were derived from the DNA, and the V and J assignments and clone size from that table. The sample lists about 140,000 clones, roughly 84% occurring once. Germline V CDR1 and CDR2: SNHLY, FYNNEI. The V segment lost 2 bases and the J segment 7 bases; nucleotides outside the gene matches: 5. CDR3 length: 15 amino acids. The specimen sequenced was peripheral blood. This receptor was obtained from a human donor in a cohort sampled during active COVID-19. This rearrangement joins TRBV2 to TRBJ1-6, with TRBD1 identical over 7 bases. This CDR3 reads CASSEQGVGNSPLHF. In DNA, the CDR3 is TGTGCCAGCAGTGAACAGGGGGTAGGGAATTCACCCCTCCACTTT.